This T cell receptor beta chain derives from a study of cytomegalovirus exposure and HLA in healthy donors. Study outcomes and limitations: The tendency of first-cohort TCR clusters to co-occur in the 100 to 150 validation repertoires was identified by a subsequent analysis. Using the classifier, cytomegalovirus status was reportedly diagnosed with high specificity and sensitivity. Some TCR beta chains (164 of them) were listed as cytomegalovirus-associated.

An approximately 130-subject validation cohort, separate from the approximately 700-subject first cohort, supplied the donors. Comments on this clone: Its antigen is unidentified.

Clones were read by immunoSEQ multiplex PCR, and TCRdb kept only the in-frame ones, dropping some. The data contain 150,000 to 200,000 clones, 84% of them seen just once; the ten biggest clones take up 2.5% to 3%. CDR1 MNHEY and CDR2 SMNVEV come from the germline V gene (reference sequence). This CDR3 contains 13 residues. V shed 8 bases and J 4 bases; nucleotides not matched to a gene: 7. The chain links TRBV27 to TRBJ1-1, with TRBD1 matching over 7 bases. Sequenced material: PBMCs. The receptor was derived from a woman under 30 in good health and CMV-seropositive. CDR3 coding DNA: TGTGCCAGCGGGGGCAGGGGGAGCACTGAAGCTTTCTTT. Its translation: CASGGRGSTEAFF.